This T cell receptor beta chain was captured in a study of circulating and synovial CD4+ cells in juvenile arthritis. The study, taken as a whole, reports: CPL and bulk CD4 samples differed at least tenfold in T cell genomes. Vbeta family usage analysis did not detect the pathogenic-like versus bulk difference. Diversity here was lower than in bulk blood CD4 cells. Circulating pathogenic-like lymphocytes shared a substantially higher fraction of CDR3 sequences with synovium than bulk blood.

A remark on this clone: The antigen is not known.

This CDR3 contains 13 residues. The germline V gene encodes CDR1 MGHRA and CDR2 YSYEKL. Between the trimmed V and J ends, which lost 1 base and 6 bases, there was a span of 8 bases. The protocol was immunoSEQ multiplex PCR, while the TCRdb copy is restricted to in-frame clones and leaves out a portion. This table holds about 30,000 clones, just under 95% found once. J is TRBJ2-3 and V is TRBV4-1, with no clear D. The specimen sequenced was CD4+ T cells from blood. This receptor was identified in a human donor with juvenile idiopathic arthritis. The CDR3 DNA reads TGCGCCAGCAGCCAAGTTAGCCCTGATACGCAGTATTTT. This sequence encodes CASSQVSPDTQYF.